This TCR beta chain stems from a study of control samples from healthy donors and cancer patients (dated by TCRdb to about 2020). The germline ends are 10 bases apart after V is trimmed by 2 bases and J by 7 bases. Based on the germline V gene (reference sequence), the CDR1 and CDR2 sequences are SGHNT and YYREEE. The CDR3, cysteine through phenylalanine, is 14 amino acids long. This entry keeps only the CDR3 DNA: 42 bases, framed from base 1. A word on this clone: What antigen it recognizes has not been identified. No quality values exist for individual bases; no much larger clone is one base distant.

The library was produced with the immunoSEQ multiplex PCR assay. TCRdb re-hosts the immuneACCESS table, in-frame sequences only. Its copies lack some clones; in the studies checked, an unresolved V gene accounts for under half of them, and the cause for the rest is not known. Within this sample are some 250,000 clones, with roughly 82% of them counted one time only. The ten largest clones add up to about an eighth of the sample. This TCR derives from an older woman with lung cancer. The sequence links TRBV5-4 to TRBJ1-6; a tentative D call is TRBD1 (5 bases match). Sequences were obtained from PBMCs. The CDR3 loop reads CASSFRQLNSPLHF. The sequenced DNA: TGTGCCAGCAGCTTCCGACAGCTCAATTCACCCCTCCACTTT.